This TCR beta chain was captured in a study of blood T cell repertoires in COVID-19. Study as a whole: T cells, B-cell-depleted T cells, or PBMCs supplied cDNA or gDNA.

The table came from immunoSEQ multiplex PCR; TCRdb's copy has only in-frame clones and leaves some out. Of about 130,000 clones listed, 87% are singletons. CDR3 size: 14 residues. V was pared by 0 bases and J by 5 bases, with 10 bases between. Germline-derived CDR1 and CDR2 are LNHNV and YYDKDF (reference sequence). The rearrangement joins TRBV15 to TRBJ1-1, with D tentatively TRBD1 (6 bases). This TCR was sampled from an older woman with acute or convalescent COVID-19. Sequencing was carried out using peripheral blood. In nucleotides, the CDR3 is TGTGCCACCAGCAGAGAGCTCAGGGGAACTGAAGCTTTCTTT. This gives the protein CATSRELRGTEAFF.